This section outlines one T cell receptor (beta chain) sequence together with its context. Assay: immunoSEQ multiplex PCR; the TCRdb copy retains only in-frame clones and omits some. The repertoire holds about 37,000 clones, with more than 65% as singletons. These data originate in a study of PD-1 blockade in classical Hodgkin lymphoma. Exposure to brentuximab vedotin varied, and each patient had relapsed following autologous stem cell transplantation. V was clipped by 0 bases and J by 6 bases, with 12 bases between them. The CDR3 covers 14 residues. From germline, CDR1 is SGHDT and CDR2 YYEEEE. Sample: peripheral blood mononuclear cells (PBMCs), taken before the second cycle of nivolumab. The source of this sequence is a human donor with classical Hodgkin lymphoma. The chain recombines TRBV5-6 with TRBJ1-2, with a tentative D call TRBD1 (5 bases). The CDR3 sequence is CASSLAGGAHGYTF. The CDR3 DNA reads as TGTGCCAGCAGCTTGGCCGGGGGTGCCCATGGCTACACCTTC.